This TCR beta chain stems from a study of read filtering for tumor transcriptome and immune sequencing. Overall study: Mean patient age was roughly 66 years, range about 45 to 85; 17 male, 11 to 15 female. Findings of the study overall: Without single-read clonotypes, shared clonotype proportions correlated more between IR-seq and RNA-seq.

V was clipped by 5 bases and J by 4 bases, with 9 bases between them. CDR1 is SGHAT, CDR2 FQNNGV, per germline. The CDR3 has 13 residues. This clonotype was seen repeatedly, ten times or more. Its antigen is still unknown. This library used roughly 370 ng RNA and molecular barcoded adaptors spanning alpha/delta and beta/gamma chains. TCRdb used MiXCR to reprocess the reads, holding one entry per CDR3 protein. The sample consists of some 130,000 distinct CDR3 sequences, around 13% of them appearing once. The sequenced material came from a population of CD138-negative cells sorted from bone marrow. The receptor's source is a donor at least 40 years old with multiple myeloma. V is TRBV11-2 and J is TRBJ2-1; possible D gene TRBD2, 6 bases. For the CDR3, the DNA is TGTGCCAGCAGCCCAGCGGGTTACAATGAGCAGTTCTTC. Translating gives CASSPAGYNEQFF.